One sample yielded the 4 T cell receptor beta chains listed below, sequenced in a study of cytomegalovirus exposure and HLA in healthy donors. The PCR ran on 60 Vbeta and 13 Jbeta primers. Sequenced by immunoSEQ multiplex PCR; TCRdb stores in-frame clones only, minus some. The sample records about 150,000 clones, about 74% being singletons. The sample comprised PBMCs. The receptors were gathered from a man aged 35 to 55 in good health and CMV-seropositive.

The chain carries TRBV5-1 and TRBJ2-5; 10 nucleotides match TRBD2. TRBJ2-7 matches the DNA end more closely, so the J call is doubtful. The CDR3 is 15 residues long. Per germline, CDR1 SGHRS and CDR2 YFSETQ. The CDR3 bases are TGCGCCAGCAGCTTGGCAGCGGGAGGGTCCTACGAGCAGTACTTC. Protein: CASSLAAGGSYEQYF.

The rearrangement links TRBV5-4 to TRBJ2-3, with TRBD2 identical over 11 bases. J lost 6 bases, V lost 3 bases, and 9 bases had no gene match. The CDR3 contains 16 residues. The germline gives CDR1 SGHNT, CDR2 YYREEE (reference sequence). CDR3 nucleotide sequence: TGTGCCAGCAGCTCACAGACTAGCGGGATGAGGGATACGCAGTATTTT. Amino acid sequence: CASSSQTSGMRDTQYF.

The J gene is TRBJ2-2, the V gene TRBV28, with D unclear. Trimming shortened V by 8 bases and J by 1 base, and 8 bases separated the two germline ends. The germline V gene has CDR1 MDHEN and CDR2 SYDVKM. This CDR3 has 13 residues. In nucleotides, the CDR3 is TGTGCCAGCCACGGGTGGAACACCGGGGAGCTGTTTTTT. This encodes CASHGWNTGELFF.

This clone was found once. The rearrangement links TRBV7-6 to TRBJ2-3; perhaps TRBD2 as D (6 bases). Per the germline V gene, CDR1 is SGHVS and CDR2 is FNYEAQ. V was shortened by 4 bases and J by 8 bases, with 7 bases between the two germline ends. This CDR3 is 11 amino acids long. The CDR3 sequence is CASSSRGTQYF. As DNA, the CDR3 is TGTGCCAGCAGCTCGCGGGGTACGCAGTATTTT.